Following are 7 T cell receptor beta chains from one sample sequenced in a study of T cell responses to AZD1222 COVID-19 vaccine. The repertoire was sequenced with immunoSEQ multiplex PCR; TCRdb's copy has only in-frame clones and lacks some. The sample contains just over 90,000 clones, approximately 92% of which appear only once. The starting material was peripheral blood, obtained 28 days after the second AZD1222 dose. Every receptor here comes from an adult who received the AZD1222 COVID-19 vaccine.

The V gene is TRBV27, the J gene TRBJ1-6; the D is unclear. V gave up 6 bases and J gave up 3 bases, with 15 bases separating them. Germline CDR1 is MNHEY and CDR2 is SMNVEV (reference sequence). This CDR3 comprises 16 residues. In DNA, the CDR3 is TGTGCCAGCAGACGTAGTGTCGGTATCTATAATTCACCCCTCCACTTT. Protein sequence: CASRRSVGIYNSPLHF.

The chain has TRBV29-1 and TRBJ2-6; no definite D call. The CDR3 has 15 amino acids. With 1 base removed from V and 0 bases from J, the gap between germline ends came to 7 bases. The V gene's germline CDR1 is SQVTM and CDR2 ANQGSEA. DNA of the CDR3: TGCAGCGTTGAAGTTTCGAGCTCTGGGGCCAACGTCCTGACTTTC. Translating gives CSVEVSSSGANVLTF.

V is TRBV5-3 and J is TRBJ2-5; D remains ambiguous. TRBV5-3 is known as an ORF, though its function is uncertain. This CDR3 is 13 amino acids long. Between the trimmed V and J ends, which lost 9 bases and 2 bases, there was a span of 14 bases. Written as DNA, the CDR3 is TGTGCCATTCCTATGAACAGTCAAGAGACCCAGTACTTC. Translation gives CAIPMNSQETQYF.

CDR3 sequence: CASTTATGLTEAFF. CDR3 nucleotide sequence: TGTGCCAGCACCACCGCCACAGGGTTGACTGAAGCTTTCTTT. The rearrangement uses TRBV11-2 and TRBJ1-1; perhaps TRBD1 as D (6 bases). Looked up from germline, CDR1 is SGHAT and CDR2 is FQNNGV. V was cut by 7 bases and J by 5 bases, with 17 bases left in between. The CDR3 runs 14 residues.

This chain joins TRBV5-1 and TRBJ1-2; D possibly corresponds to TRBD1 (6 bases). Germline V gene lookup returns CDR1 SGHRS and CDR2 YFSETQ. This CDR3 is built from 15 residues. Trimming cost V 4 bases and J 5 bases, with 18 bases left between them. CDR3 sequence (DNA): TGCGCCAGCAGCCCCACAGGGTCTAGAAATTATGGCTACACCTTC. Translating it yields CASSPTGSRNYGYTF.

The chain uses TRBV10-3 and TRBJ2-5, with TRBD2 matching 9 bases. There are 14 residues in the CDR3. J was trimmed by 3 bases and V by 10 bases; bases with no gene match: 9. Germline V gives CDR1 ENHRY, CDR2 SYGVKD. CDR3 sequence (DNA): TGTGCCACCCGGCGGGGCGGGGGGGAAGAGACCCAGTACTTC. This sequence encodes CATRRGGGEETQYF.

The rearrangement joins TRBV3-1 (or the pseudogene TRBV3-2) to TRBJ2-7, with D unresolved. This CDR3 comprises 12 residues. Trimming left V 4 bases short and J 8 bases short, with 12 bases between. Germline lookup yields CDR1 LGHDT and CDR2 YNNKEL (reference sequence). The CDR3 is CASSPSSRQQYF. The CDR3 DNA follows: TGTGCCAGCAGCCCTTCCTCCCGGCAGCAGTACTTC.